The 28 T cell receptor beta chains given below trace back to one sample, sequenced in a study of blood T cell repertoires in COVID-19. Some clones are missing from TCRdb's copy, which holds only in-frame ones; the method was immunoSEQ multiplex PCR. The sample consists of 150,000 to 170,000 clones, about 90% of them appearing once. Source material: peripheral blood. The receptors were sampled from a man over 45 with acute or convalescent COVID-19.

The chain recombines TRBV7-8 with TRBJ2-2; 8 bases are shared with TRBD2. The CDR3 length is 17 residues. Germline V gene data show CDR1 as SGHVS and CDR2 as FQNEAQ. Unmatched junction bases numbered 8, after V lost 1 base and J lost 4 bases. The DNA of the CDR3 is TGTGCCAGCAGCTTAGGCACCGGGACTAGAGCCACCGGGGAGCTGTTTTTT. It is translated as CASSLGTGTRATGELFF.

The V call is TRBV28, the J call TRBJ2-7; D remains unclear. This CDR3 is 15 amino acids long. The V end was cut by 3 bases, the J end by 2 bases, with 14 bases between. The V gene's germline CDR1 is MDHEN and CDR2 SYDVKM. CDR3 in DNA: TGTGCCAGCAGTTTGCCACCCATGGGCGCCTACGAGCAGTACTTC. Translating it yields CASSLPPMGAYEQYF.

The J gene is TRBJ2-2, the V gene TRBV2, with D unresolved. This CDR3 has 15 amino acids. The V end lost 8 bases, the J end lost 1 base, and 14 bases lay between the germline ends. Germline V gene sequence: CDR1 SNHLY, CDR2 FYNNEI. The DNA of the CDR3 is TGTGCCAGCCTGAGGTCGCCGGAGAACACCGGGGAGCTGTTTTTT. Protein sequence: CASLRSPENTGELFF.

The gene calls are TRBV29-1 and TRBJ2-1, with a tentative D call TRBD1 (6 bases). In germline, CDR1 is SQVTM, CDR2 ANQGSEA. The CDR3 totals 15 residues. Trimming took 4 bases from V and 6 from J, leaving 19 bases between them. DNA for the CDR3: TGCAGCGTTGCGCTACAGGGTTCCCTCTTCAATGAGCAGTTCTTC. It encodes CSVALQGSLFNEQFF.

This chain uses TRBV27 with TRBJ1-5; no clear D gene. V gave up 4 bases and J gave up 1 base, with 14 bases separating them. CDR1 is MNHEY, CDR2 SMNVEV, per germline (reference sequence). CDR3 size: 16 residues. CDR3: CASSSTSGRSNQPQHF. The CDR3 coding sequence is TGTGCCAGCAGTTCAACCTCAGGCAGAAGCAATCAGCCCCAGCATTTT.

With respect to this clone: Within the sample, other DNA sequences also encode this same CDR3. This chain connects TRBV5-1 to TRBJ1-4; D is uncertain. Germline V gene sequence: CDR1 SGHRS, CDR2 YFSETQ. Trimming removed 0 bases from V and 4 bases from J, with 7 bases in between. There are 14 residues in the CDR3. The CDR3: CASSLGQDNEKLFF. In DNA form, the CDR3 reads TGCGCCAGCAGCTTGGGACAAGATAATGAAAAACTGTTTTTT. Supplemented by reference TRBV5-1 and TRBJ1-4, the full variable domain reads KAGVTQTPRYLIKTRGQQVTLSCSPISGHRSVSWYQQTPGQGLQFLFEYFSETQRNKGNFPGRFSGRQFSNSRSEMNVSTLELGDSALYLCASSLGQDNEKLFFGSGTQLSVL.

This clone came up a few times. The rearrangement uses TRBV5-4 and TRBJ1-2, with 7 nucleotides matching TRBD1. In germline, CDR1 is SGHNT, CDR2 YYREEE (reference sequence). This CDR3 contains 14 residues. The junction had 7 bases not matched to a gene; V was cut back by 4 bases and J by 4 bases. In nucleotides, the CDR3 is TGTGCCAGCAGCCCGCAGGGGGGCTCCTATGGCTACACCTTC. Protein: CASSPQGGSYGYTF.

V and J are TRBV4-2 and TRBJ2-1; 11 bases map to TRBD2. The J segment lost 3 bases and the V segment lost 2 bases, leaving 12 bases of the junction unmatched. The germline V gene has CDR1 LGHNA and CDR2 YNFKEQ. This CDR3 has 19 amino acids. CDR3 region: CASSQRSVAGGKFYNEQFF. CDR3 in DNA: TGTGCCAGCAGCCAACGTTCGGTAGCGGGGGGGAAATTCTACAATGAGCAGTTCTTC.

This clone was counted once. This sequence joins TRBV18 and TRBJ2-7, with D possibly matching TRBD1 (6 bases). Germline V gene lookup returns CDR1 KGHSH and CDR2 LQKENI. V gave up 5 bases and J gave up 7 bases, with 18 bases separating them. The CDR3 has 14 residues. Written as DNA, the CDR3 is TGTGCCAGCTCATCCAACAGGGCCTTGGGGGAGCAGTACGTC. Translation gives CASSSNRALGEQYV.

The chain joins TRBV28 to TRBJ2-1, with D possibly matching TRBD1 (6 bases). The CDR3 contains 18 residues. V lost 1 base, J lost 3 bases, and 19 bases lay in between. Per germline, CDR1 MDHEN and CDR2 SYDVKM. Written as DNA, the CDR3 is TGTGCCAGCAGTTTATCGCCCAGGCAGACAGGACGCTACAATGAGCAGTTCTTC. Amino acids: CASSLSPRQTGRYNEQFF.

V usage is TRBV11-2 and J usage is TRBJ1-4; weak D call: TRBD1 (6 bases). Germline CDR1 SGHAT, CDR2 FQNNGV. The CDR3 is 14 residues long. V was clipped by 1 base and J by 8 bases, with 11 bases between them. CDR3 sequence (DNA): TGTGCCAGCAGCTTAGGGGGGCGGCGAGAAAAACTGTTTTTT. Translating it yields CASSLGGRREKLFF. Variable domain in full (rest from reference TRBV11-2 and TRBJ1-4): EAGVAQSPRYKIIEKRQSVAFWCNPISGHATLYWYQQILGQGPKLLIQFQNNGVVDDSQLPKDRFSAERLKGVDSTLKIQPAKLEDSAVYLCASSLGGRREKLFFGSGTQLSVL.

The V gene is TRBV19, the J gene TRBJ2-1, with 12 bases fitting TRBD2. The trim removed 10 bases at V and 0 bases at J, leaving 4 bases unmatched. Germline assignment: CDR1 LNHDA and CDR2 SQIVND (reference sequence). CDR3 length equals 15 residues. This CDR3 is CATLTSGSSYNEQFF. As DNA, the CDR3 is TGTGCCACTCTGACTAGCGGGAGCTCCTACAATGAGCAGTTCTTC.

V usage is TRBV6-5 and J usage is TRBJ2-2, with 9 bases lining up with TRBD1. V dropped 6 bases and J dropped 5; count of bases not matched to a gene: 4. The CDR3 runs 14 residues. Per the germline V gene, CDR1 is MNHEY and CDR2 is SVGAGI. CDR3 DNA: TGTGCCAGCAGGGGACAGGGCGGAACCGGGGAGCTGTTTTTT. It is translated as CASRGQGGTGELFF.

CDR3 in amino acids: CASSPGHNTGELFF. In DNA, the CDR3 is TGTGCCAGCTCACCAGGGCATAACACCGGGGAGCTGTTTTTT. This sequence joins TRBV18 and TRBJ2-2; no definite D call. V was clipped by 2 bases and J by 2 bases, with 6 bases between them. Germline loops: CDR1 KGHSH, CDR2 LQKENI. The CDR3 loop spans 14 amino acids.

This rearrangement joins TRBV27 to TRBJ2-5; 11 nucleotides agree with TRBD1. After removal of 5 bases from V and 5 bases from J, the junction contained 10 bases not matched to a gene. The CDR3 has 16 residues. From germline, CDR1 is MNHEY and CDR2 SMNVEV (reference sequence). The CDR3 sequence: CASSTPRTGGMETQYF. The CDR3 nucleotides read TGTGCCAGCAGTACGCCACGGACAGGGGGCATGGAGACCCAGTACTTC.

The chain joins TRBV19 to TRBJ2-3; D is unresolved. The CDR3 has 15 amino acids. Germline lookup yields CDR1 LNHDA and CDR2 SQIVND (reference sequence). V lost 6 bases and J lost 5, with 18 bases in between. The CDR3 loop reads CASSRPRLLGDTQYF. The CDR3 DNA is TGTGCCAGTAGCAGGCCTCGCCTTTTGGGAGATACGCAGTATTTT. Combining the CDR3 with reference TRBV19 and TRBJ2-3 gives the whole variable domain DGGITQSPKYLFRKEGQNVTLSCEQNLNHDAMYWYRQDPGQGLRLIYYSQIVNDFQKGDIAEGYSVSREKKESFPLTVTSAQKNPTAFYLCASSRPRLLGDTQYFGPGTRLTVL.

This chain uses TRBV2 with TRBJ1-5; D is perhaps TRBD1 (5 bases). With 6 bases removed from V and 2 bases from J, the gap between germline ends came to 11 bases. CDR1 and CDR2 from the germline V gene are SNHLY and FYNNEI. CDR3 length: 14 residues. DNA for the CDR3: TGTGCCAGCAGCGACAGATCGGGCAATCAGCCCCAGCATTTT. Protein: CASSDRSGNQPQHF.

The chain has TRBV28 and TRBJ1-1; D is ambiguous. The CDR3 totals 13 residues. V was clipped by 1 base and J by 1 base, with 4 bases between them. Germline CDR1 is MDHEN and CDR2 is SYDVKM. CDR3 in DNA: TGTGCCAGCAGTTTATCTAGGAACACTGAAGCTTTCTTT. This gives the protein CASSLSRNTEAFF.

On this clone itself: One junction end disagrees with the germline gene, perhaps due to a read error. Other DNA sequences in this sample translate to the same CDR3. This rearrangement joins TRBV5-1 to TRBJ2-3; TRBD2 matches 14 bases. There are 15 residues in the CDR3. Germline assignment: CDR1 SGHRS and CDR2 YFSETQ. CDR3 amino acids: CASSLGLAGVDTQYF. CDR3 coding DNA: TGCGCCAGCAGTTTGGGACTAGCGGGAGTAGATACGCAGTATTTT.

V usage is TRBV12-3 or TRBV12-4 and J usage is TRBJ2-1, with D possibly TRBD1 on 5 matching bases. The CDR3 has 13 residues. V shed 6 bases and J shed 1 base, with 7 bases lying between them. This CDR3 reads CASSGQSYNEQFF. The DNA of the CDR3 is TGTGCCAGCAGCGGACAATCCTACAATGAGCAGTTCTTC.

The chain employs TRBV11-2 and TRBJ1-1; D is undetermined. This CDR3 contains 11 residues. V was cut by 7 bases and J by 8 bases, with 11 bases left in between. Germline V lookup: CDR1 SGHAT, CDR2 FQNNGV. CDR3 DNA: TGTGCCAGCACGGATTTCAGGGAAGCTTTCTTT. This sequence encodes CASTDFREAFF.

DNA of the CDR3: TGTGCCAGCACGAAACAGGCGAACACTGAAGCTTTCTTT. This gives the protein CASTKQANTEAFF. The chain couples TRBV7-2 to TRBJ1-1; possible D gene TRBD1, 5 bases. The germline V gene has CDR1 SGHTA and CDR2 FQGNSA. Trimming left V 7 bases short and J 1 base short, with 10 bases between. The CDR3 loop spans 13 amino acids.

The chain uses TRBV29-1 and TRBJ2-3; possibly TRBD2 for D (5 bases). The V gene's germline CDR1 is SQVTM and CDR2 ANQGSEA. Trimming removed 0 bases from V and 10 bases from J, with 11 bases in between. The CDR3 covers 12 residues. Here the CDR3 DNA reads TGCAGCGTTGAAGATCTGGCAGCGGCGCAGTATTTT. This codes for CSVEDLAAAQYF.

This sequence joins TRBV27 and TRBJ1-5; D is ambiguous. The V and J ends lost 3 bases and 0 bases respectively, with 6 bases between them. This CDR3 has 14 amino acids. In germline, CDR1 is MNHEY, CDR2 SMNVEV (reference sequence). The CDR3 here is CASSFGHSNQPQHF. CDR3 DNA: TGTGCCAGCAGTTTTGGGCATAGCAATCAGCCCCAGCATTTT.

The CDR3 DNA reads as TGTGCCAGCAGCTTAGCGGGGGGGGCCGGCACAGATACGCAGTATTTT. Protein: CASSLAGGAGTDTQYF. J is TRBJ2-3 and V is TRBV7-3, with TRBD2 matching 9 bases. Per germline, CDR1 SGHTA and CDR2 FQGTGA. The ends lost 2 bases at V and 1 base at J; junction bases unmatched: 4. The CDR3 consists of 16 residues.

V usage is TRBV5-1 and J usage is TRBJ1-1; the D is unclear. CDR1 and CDR2 (germline): SGHRS, YFSETQ. Trimming removed 3 bases at V and 1 base at J, with 7 bases between. The CDR3 runs to 13 residues. This CDR3 reads CASSSQENTEAFF. Here the CDR3 DNA reads TGCGCCAGCAGCTCCCAGGAGAACACTGAAGCTTTCTTT.

The chain carries TRBV4-1 and TRBJ2-3, with D possibly matching TRBD2 (6 bases). V lost 7 bases to trimming and J lost 9 bases, with 23 bases between them. Germline V CDR1 and CDR2: MGHRA, YSYEKL. CDR3 length: 15 amino acids. As DNA, the CDR3 is TGCGCCAGCAAGAAGACTCCGGTGGGGGGTGAGACGCAGTATTTT. Its translation is CASKKTPVGGETQYF.

The chain is built from TRBV19 and TRBJ1-1, with a tentative D call TRBD1 (5 bases). Germline V CDR1 and CDR2: LNHDA, SQIVND (reference sequence). CDR3 length: 11 residues. Deletions cut 9 bases from V and 13 bases from J, with 18 bases between. In DNA form, the CDR3 reads TGTGCCAGCCAGGGCCCAGGTCCGGTTTTCTTT. It specifies CASQGPGPVFF.